These 3 T cell receptor beta chains were sequenced from one sample in a study of PD-L1 blockade in urothelial cancer. Time point noted: peripheral blood 6 weeks after treatment start. Profiling relied on immunoSEQ multiplex PCR, and the TCRdb table lists in-frame clones only, not all of them. The sample has roughly 120,000 clones, roughly 89% seen once. Sequenced material: PBMCs, taken around atezolizumab (anti-PD-L1) treatment. The receptors derive from a man between 60 and 75 years old with urothelial cancer.

The V gene is TRBV6-1, the J gene TRBJ2-7; possible D gene TRBD1, 6 bases. The V end was cut by 7 bases, the J end by 3 bases, with 13 bases between. The CDR3 spans 13 residues. Germline values: CDR1 MNHNS, CDR2 SASEGT. The CDR3 DNA reads as TGTGCCAGCAAAGACAGGTCACGCTACGAGCAGTACTTC. It encodes CASKDRSRYEQYF.

The chain couples TRBV9 to TRBJ2-7, with D tentatively TRBD1 (6 bases). V gave up 3 bases and J gave up 0 bases, with 22 bases separating them. Germline CDR1 reads SGDLS; CDR2 reads YYNGEE. The CDR3 contains 18 residues. CDR3 DNA sequence: TGTGCCAGCAGCGAGGGGGATTATCGAGGGCCGAGCTCCTACGAGCAGTACTTC. Translating it yields CASSEGDYRGPSSYEQYF.

This clone was seen once. The rearrangement joins TRBV20-1 to TRBJ1-5; D is undetermined. Germline V CDR1 and CDR2: DFQATT, SNEGSKA (reference sequence). The CDR3 is 11 residues long. Between the trimmed V and J ends, which lost 3 bases and 3 bases, there was a span of 3 bases. Written as DNA, the CDR3 is TGCAGTGCTAGTAACAATCAGCCCCAGCATTTT. Its translation: CSASNNQPQHF.